The source of this TCR beta chain is a study of monozygotic twins with cystic fibrosis. Overall study results and limits: No link emerged between shared CDR3 counts and age, concordance or severity. Nucleotide-identical clonotype sharing was significantly higher within monozygotic CF twin pairs than between unrelated CF individuals. Clonality was generally low (median about 0.0095), higher in the most severe patients. In 13 of 16 pairs, V gene usage was closest to the co-twin's.

J lost 4 bases, V lost 6 bases, and 7 bases had no gene match. Germline V gene lookup returns CDR1 ENHRY and CDR2 SYGVKD. The CDR3 loop spans 15 amino acids. Data came from immunoSEQ multiplex PCR; TCRdb stores just in-frame clones and leaves some out. Among over 30,000 clones listed, approximately 65% were seen once. Notes on this clone: Its antigen is unidentified.

The chain employs TRBV10-3 and TRBJ2-3, with 10 bases that match TRBD1. The sample taken for sequencing was blood. The sequence was collected from a girl aged 5-17 years with cystic fibrosis. Written as DNA, the CDR3 is TGTGCCATCAGCCCCGGGACAGGGGATTCAGATACGCAGTATTTT. Translated: CAISPGTGDSDTQYF.